This is a list of T cell receptor beta chains from one sample in a study of radiotherapy plus CTLA-4 blockade in lung cancer. Only in-frame clones appear in the TCRdb table, and some are missing; sequencing was by immunoSEQ multiplex PCR. This table holds 89,000 or so clones, 75% to 90% found once. Source: peripheral blood, taken from a patient treated with radiotherapy plus ipilimumab. These receptors originate from a human donor with non-small cell lung cancer who had a partial response to radiotherapy plus ipilimumab. Both conserved end residues are part of each CDR3. The D gene is left open where the match is weak. Only part of the rows carry a size: once, few, many, or a class if the clone is expanded.

V gene	D gene	J gene	clone size	CDR3 protein	CDR3 DNA
TRBV2	TRBD2	TRBJ2-3	NA	CASRSSGGLGATQYF	TGTGCCAGCAGATCTAGCGGAGGACTCGGGGCTACGCAGTATTTT
TRBV18	TRBD1	TRBJ1-5	NA	CASSPTGGGQPQHF	TGTGCCAGCTCACCCACAGGGGGAGGTCAGCCCCAGCATTTT
TRBV7-3	TRBD1	TRBJ2-1	NA	CASSLFTGGFNNEQFF	TGTGCCAGCAGCTTATTTACAGGGGGTTTCAACAATGAGCAGTTCTTC
TRBV6-5	NA	TRBJ2-4	NA	CASSYAPGLAKNIQYF	TGTGCCAGCAGTTACGCGCCGGGACTAGCCAAAAACATTCAGTACTTC
TRBV6-1	TRBD1	TRBJ2-5	NA	CASSGNRGPQETQYF	TGTGCCAGCAGTGGAAACAGGGGCCCCCAAGAGACCCAGTACTTC
TRBV7-9	TRBD1	TRBJ2-7	NA	CASSPRTGNSYEQYF	TGTGCCAGCAGCCCTCGGACAGGGAACTCCTACGAGCAGTACTTC
TRBV27	TRBD2	TRBJ2-7	NA	CASTSSGRASEQYF	TGTGCCAGCACCTCTAGCGGGAGGGCCTCCGAGCAGTACTTC
TRBV19	TRBD2	TRBJ2-1	NA	CASSMRLAYEQFF	TGTGCCAGTAGTATGAGACTAGCTTATGAGCAGTTCTTC
TRBV5-4	TRBD2	TRBJ2-3	NA	CASSLALSGTSTDTQYF	TGTGCCAGCAGCTTGGCTCTCAGCGGGACTAGCACAGATACGCAGTATTTT
TRBV28	TRBD2	TRBJ2-5	NA	CASSVAGGGKETQYF	TGTGCCAGCAGCGTAGCGGGAGGGGGTAAAGAGACCCAGTACTTC
TRBV5-4	NA	TRBJ2-1	NA	CASSPSGYSAKSNYNEQFF	TGTGCCAGCAGCCCCAGTGGGTATAGCGCCAAGAGCAACTACAATGAGCAGTTCTTC
TRBV5-1	TRBD2	TRBJ2-1	NA	CASSRLAGAYNEQFF	TGCGCCAGCAGCCGACTAGCGGGAGCGTACAATGAGCAGTTCTTC
TRBV18	NA	TRBJ2-7	NA	CASSPKDTSEQYF	TGTGCCAGCTCCCCGAAAGACACTAGCGAGCAGTACTTC
TRBV6-5	TRBD2	TRBJ2-3	NA	CASSYSGLAGGDTQYF	TGTGCCAGCAGTTACTCCGGACTAGCGGGAGGAGATACGCAGTATTTT
TRBV7-6	NA	TRBJ1-5	NA	CASSGTPENNQPQHF	TGTGCCAGCAGCGGGACTCCGGAGAACAATCAGCCCCAGCATTTT
TRBV5-1	TRBD1	TRBJ2-4	NA	CASSIRQGAVNIQYF	TGCGCCAGCAGCATAAGACAGGGGGCGGTGAACATTCAGTACTTC
TRBV11-3	TRBD2	TRBJ2-2	NA	CASSFATSGSGELFF	TGTGCCAGCAGCTTCGCGACTAGCGGGAGCGGGGAGCTGTTTTTT
TRBV7-8	TRBD2	TRBJ2-4	NA	CASSLNVASGKNIQYF	TGTGCCAGCAGCTTAAATGTAGCTAGCGGCAAAAACATTCAGTACTTC
TRBV20-1	NA	TRBJ2-3	NA	CSAGDTQYF	TGCAGTGCCGGAGATACGCAGTATTTT
TRBV5-4	TRBD2	TRBJ2-5	NA	CASSSGSTSGQETQYF	TGTGCCAGCAGTTCCGGATCGACTAGCGGACAAGAGACCCAGTACTTC
TRBV5-1	NA	TRBJ2-3	NA	CASSLGQGGTDTQYF	TGCGCCAGCAGCTTGGGTCAGGGCGGCACAGATACGCAGTATTTT
TRBV10-3	TRBD2	TRBJ2-1	NA	CATSASGENHEQFF	TGTGCCACCTCGGCAAGCGGGGAGAACCATGAGCAGTTCTTC
TRBV4-2	NA	TRBJ1-6	NA	CASSQDTGGRNSPLHF	TGTGCCAGCAGCCAAGATACCGGGGGTAGGAATTCACCCCTCCACTTT
TRBV25-1	NA	TRBJ1-5	NA	CASRAGGGNQPQHF	TGTGCCAGCAGAGCCGGGGGAGGCAATCAGCCCCAGCATTTT
TRBV7-9	NA	TRBJ1-1	NA	CASSLEGSGAFF	TGTGCCAGCAGCTTAGAAGGGTCGGGGGCTTTCTTT
TRBV5-1	TRBD2	TRBJ2-2	NA	CASSLGPSGSTGELFF	TGCGCCAGCAGCTTGGGGCCTAGCGGTTCCACCGGGGAGCTGTTTTTT
TRBV5-3	NA	TRBJ2-3	NA	CARSLALRGGLVSDTQYF	TGTGCCAGAAGCTTGGCCCTAAGGGGGGGGTTGGTCTCAGATACGCAGTATTTT
TRBV7-8	NA	TRBJ2-7	NA	CASSRTESYEQYF	TGTGCCAGCAGCCGGACAGAAAGCTACGAGCAGTACTTC
TRBV27	NA	TRBJ1-2	NA	CASSSTGNYGYTF	TGTGCCAGCAGTTCCACAGGGAACTATGGCTACACCTTC
TRBV15	NA	TRBJ2-7	NA	CATSREPGVSEQYF	TGTGCCACCAGCAGAGAGCCAGGGGTGAGCGAGCAGTACTTC
TRBV4-3	TRBD1	TRBJ1-1	NA	CASSHSGQANTEAFF	TGCGCCAGCAGCCATTCGGGACAGGCGAACACTGAAGCTTTCTTT
TRBV7-3	NA	TRBJ2-2	NA	CASSFDRRAGELFF	TGTGCCAGCAGCTTCGACAGGCGAGCCGGGGAGCTGTTTTTT
TRBV28	NA	TRBJ2-7	NA	CASTAGSYEQYF	TGTGCCAGCACGGCGGGCTCCTACGAGCAGTACTTC
TRBV5-6	TRBD2	TRBJ2-1	NA	CASRAGGALGYNEQFF	TGTGCCAGCAGAGCGGGAGGGGCCCTTGGTTACAATGAGCAGTTCTTC
TRBV27	NA	TRBJ1-5	NA	CASSLAGHSNQPQHF	TGTGCCAGCAGTTTAGCAGGGCATAGCAATCAGCCCCAGCATTTT
TRBV12-5	TRBD1	TRBJ1-1	NA	CASGFDRGGTEAFF	TGTGCTAGTGGTTTTGACAGGGGAGGGACTGAAGCTTTCTTT
TRBV2	NA	TRBJ1-2	NA	CASSGKGIGVGGYTF	TGTGCCAGCAGTGGAAAAGGGATCGGGGTGGGTGGCTACACCTTC
TRBV2	TRBD1	TRBJ1-1	NA	CAGRTGEHTEAFF	TGTGCCGGCCGGACAGGAGAGCACACTGAAGCTTTCTTT
TRBV28	NA	TRBJ1-1	NA	CASRPGGRVTEAFF	TGTGCCAGCAGGCCCGGGGGGCGCGTCACTGAAGCTTTCTTT
TRBV4-1	NA	TRBJ2-1	NA	CASSHQFNSYNEQFF	TGCGCCAGCAGCCATCAGTTCAACTCCTACAATGAGCAGTTCTTC
TRBV19	NA	TRBJ1-4	once	CASSVPRGASREKLFF	TGTGCCAGTAGTGTCCCCCGGGGGGCCTCCAGGGAAAAACTGTTTTTT
TRBV18	NA	TRBJ1-5	NA	CASSPNSNRDQPQHF	TGTGCCAGCTCACCAAATTCGAACAGAGATCAGCCCCAGCATTTT
TRBV30	TRBD1	TRBJ1-5	NA	CAWSVLGTAYSNQPQHF	TGTGCCTGGAGTGTACTCGGGACAGCATATAGCAATCAGCCCCAGCATTTT
TRBV30	NA	TRBJ1-2	NA	CAWSVYRPPDTFKNYGYTF	TGTGCCTGGAGTGTTTATCGCCCGCCTGACACTTTTAAAAACTATGGCTACACCTTC
TRBV27	TRBD2	TRBJ2-3	once	CASSFPTSGKFSSTDTQYF	TGCGCCAGCAGTTTCCCTACTAGCGGGAAATTCTCTAGCACAGATACGCAGTATTTT
TRBV28	NA	TRBJ2-7	once	CASSSRIREQYF	TGTGCCAGCAGTTCGCGAATCCGAGAGCAGTACTTC
TRBV4-1	TRBD2	TRBJ2-1	NA	CASSPNVITSGSLNEQFF	TGCGCCAGCAGCCCGAACGTAATCACTAGCGGGAGCTTGAATGAGCAGTTCTTC
TRBV20-1	NA	TRBJ1-3	NA	CSASLGNTIYF	TGCAGTGCAAGCTTAGGAAACACCATATATTTT
TRBV7-2	TRBD2	TRBJ2-2	NA	CASSFGLAGGGRNTGELFF	TGTGCCAGCAGCTTCGGACTAGCGGGAGGAGGTCGGAACACCGGGGAGCTGTTTTTT
TRBV14	NA	TRBJ2-3	NA	CASSQVLADTQYF	TGTGCCAGCAGCCAAGTACTAGCAGATACGCAGTATTTT
TRBV5-1	NA	TRBJ2-1	NA	CASSLSGSYNEQFF	TGCGCCAGCAGCCTAAGCGGCTCCTACAATGAGCAGTTCTTC
TRBV28	TRBD2	TRBJ2-3	NA	CASGAGVLDTQYF	TGTGCCAGTGGGGCGGGAGTATTGGATACGCAGTATTTT
TRBV27	NA	TRBJ2-3	few	CASSLAGYTDTQYF	TGTGCCAGCAGTTTGGCAGGATACACAGATACGCAGTATTTT